A selection of T cell receptor beta chains follows, all from one sample in a study of CD8 T cells in Susac syndrome. Via MiXCR, TCRdb re-called the immunoSEQ multiplex PCR reads, giving one row per CDR3 protein. The sample contains 75,000 or so distinct CDR3 sequences, about 93% of which appear only once. Sequencing was carried out using CD8+ T cells from PBMCs. These receptors all stem from a human donor with Susac syndrome. Each CDR3 is given without its conserved first and last residue. Each record gives: CDR3 protein, J gene, V gene.

CDR3 protein: ASSFPRGPADYGYT
J gene: TRBJ1-2
V gene: TRBV7-9

CDR3 protein: ASSIDTGTAVNEQF
J gene: TRBJ2-1
V gene: TRBV19

CDR3 protein: SARAQRGSAYNEQF
J gene: TRBJ2-1
V gene: TRBV20-1

CDR3 protein: SANLWEGQETQY
J gene: TRBJ2-5
V gene: TRBV20-1

CDR3 protein: ASSYLTSGGIADTQY
J gene: TRBJ2-3
V gene: TRBV5-6

CDR3 protein: ASRLSGEKLF
J gene: TRBJ1-4
V gene: TRBV7-9

CDR3 protein: ASSDSDTGELF
J gene: TRBJ2-2
V gene: TRBV6-4

CDR3 protein: SARNSGTSQNGYT
J gene: TRBJ1-2
V gene: TRBV20-1

CDR3 protein: ASSMDGESALH
J gene: TRBJ1-6
V gene: TRBV19

CDR3 protein: ASSFWEGDYGYT
J gene: TRBJ1-2
V gene: TRBV5-6